This T cell receptor (beta chain) was profiled in a study of cytomegalovirus exposure and HLA in healthy donors. Study background: Unique TCRs from HLA-typed donors, 80 million to 100 million of them, were held in an early data release. Findings of the study overall: Sequencing probably produced one cluster of sequence variants that were highly shared.

It was with 60 Vbeta and 13 Jbeta primers that the PCR ran. Some clones are missing from TCRdb's copy, which holds only in-frame ones; the method was immunoSEQ multiplex PCR. The sample carries about 160,000 clones, around 80% recorded once. This clone was seen a handful of times. Its antigen remains unknown. The TCR originated in a man aged 50-60 years in good health and CMV-seropositive. Sequencing was carried out using PBMCs.

CDR3 sequence reads: CASSAGTAWNTEAFF. CDR3 coding DNA: TGCGCCAGCAGCGCGGGGACAGCGTGGAACACTGAAGCTTTCTTT. This rearrangement joins TRBV5-1 to TRBJ1-1; TRBD1 matches at 7 bases. Unmatched junction bases numbered 7, after V lost 4 bases and J lost 1 base. This CDR3 has 15 amino acids. CDR1 and CDR2 from the germline V gene are SGHRS and YFSETQ.